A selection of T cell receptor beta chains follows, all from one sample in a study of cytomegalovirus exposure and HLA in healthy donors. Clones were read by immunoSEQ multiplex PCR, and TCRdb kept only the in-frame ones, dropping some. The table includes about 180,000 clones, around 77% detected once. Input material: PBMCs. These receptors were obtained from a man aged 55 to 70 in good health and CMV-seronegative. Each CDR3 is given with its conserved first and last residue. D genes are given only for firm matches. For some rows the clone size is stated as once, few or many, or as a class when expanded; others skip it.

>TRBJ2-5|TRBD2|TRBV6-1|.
TGTGCCAGCAGTGATCTTAGCGGGGGGTCAGAGACCCAGTACTTC
CASSDLSGGSETQYF
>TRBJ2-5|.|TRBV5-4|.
TGTGCCAGCAGCTTGGTCACTAGCCAAGAGACCCAGTACTTC
CASSLVTSQETQYF
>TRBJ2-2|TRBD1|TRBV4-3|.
TGCGCCAGCAGCCTAGGACAGGGGGCGAACACCGGGGAGCTGTTTTTT
CASSLGQGANTGELFF
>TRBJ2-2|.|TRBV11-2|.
TGTGCCAGCAGCTTACGGGCGGGAACCGGGGAGCTGTTTTTT
CASSLRAGTGELFF
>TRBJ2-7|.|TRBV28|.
TGTGCCAGCAGTTCTACACAGACAGACCCGCGGCAGTACTTC
CASSSTQTDPRQYF
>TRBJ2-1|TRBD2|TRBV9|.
TGTGCCAGCAGCGTAACGAGCGGGGGGTTGAGGAATGAGCAGTTCTTC
CASSVTSGGLRNEQFF
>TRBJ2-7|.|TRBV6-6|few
TGTGCCAGCAGGCCGGACAGTGCCTACGAGCAGTACTTC
CASRPDSAYEQYF
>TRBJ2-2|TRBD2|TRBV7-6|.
TGTGCCAGCAGCACTGCGGGACTAGCGGCGGCGAACACCGGGGAGCTGTTTTTT
CASSTAGLAAANTGELFF
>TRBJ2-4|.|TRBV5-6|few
TGTGCCAGCAGCTTCCGGGTTCTAGCCAAAAACATTCAGTACTTC
CASSFRVLAKNIQYF
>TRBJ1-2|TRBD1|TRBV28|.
TGTGCCAGCAGTTCCGGCGACAGGGTTGGTGGCTACACCTTC
CASSSGDRVGGYTF
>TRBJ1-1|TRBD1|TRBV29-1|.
TGCAGCGTTGAAGATCTTGGGACAGGGTGGGTTGATTTCTTT
CSVEDLGTGWVDFF
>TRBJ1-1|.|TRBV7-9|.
TGTGCCAGCAGCTCAAGCTTGCCCTGGAGCACTGAAGCTTTCTTT
CASSSSLPWSTEAFF
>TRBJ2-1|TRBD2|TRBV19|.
TGTGCCAGTAGCACCGGGGGGGAGTTTGGCGGGTCCTACAATGAGCAGTTCTTC
CASSTGGEFGGSYNEQFF
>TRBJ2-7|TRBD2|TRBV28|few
TGTGCTTCAGCACGGGGGGGAGGGACCGTTCGGGAGCAGTACTTC
CASARGGGTVREQYF
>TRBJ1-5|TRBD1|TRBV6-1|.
TGTGCCAGCAGTGAGCAGGGGGCTGTGGATCAGCCCCAGCATTTT
CASSEQGAVDQPQHF
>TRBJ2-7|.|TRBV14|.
TGTGCCAGCAGCCAAGGACAGAAAGTTTCCTACGAGCAGTACTTC
CASSQGQKVSYEQYF
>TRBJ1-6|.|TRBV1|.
TGCACCAGCAGCCAAGATTTCTCCCCTAATGATTCACCCCTCAACTTT
CTSSQDFSPNDSPLNF
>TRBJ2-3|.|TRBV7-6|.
TGTGCCAGCAGCTTGCTAGTGGGTACAGATACGCAGTATTTT
CASSLLVGTDTQYF
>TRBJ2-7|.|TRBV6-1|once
TGTGCCAGCACCATAAACGGCAGGCCCTACGAGCAGTACTTC
CASTINGRPYEQYF
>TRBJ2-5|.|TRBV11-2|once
TGTGCCAGCAGCTTAGATTTCACCGGGGCCCAGTACTTC
CASSLDFTGAQYF
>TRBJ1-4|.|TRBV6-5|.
TGTGCCAGCAGTCGTAGCGGGGGGGCCAATGAAAAACTGTTTTTT
CASSRSGGANEKLFF
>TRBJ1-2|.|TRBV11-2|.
TGTGCCAGCAGCTCCTGGCGGGCAGGAAACTATGGCTACACCTTC
CASSSWRAGNYGYTF
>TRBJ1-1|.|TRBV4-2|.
TGTGCCAGCAGCCAAGCCGGACAGTTAAACACTGAAGCTTTCTTT
CASSQAGQLNTEAFF
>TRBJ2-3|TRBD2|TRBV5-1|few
TGCGCCAGCAGCTTGGGGCTAGCGGGGGGGCCTCGGACAGATACGCAGTATTTT
CASSLGLAGGPRTDTQYF
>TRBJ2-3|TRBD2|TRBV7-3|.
TGTGCCAGCAGCTTAAGACTAGCGGGAGGCACAGATACGCAGTATTTT
CASSLRLAGGTDTQYF
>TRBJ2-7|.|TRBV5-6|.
TGTGCCAGCAGCTTGGCCGGGGCAGGGGATTCCTACGAGCAGTACTTC
CASSLAGAGDSYEQYF
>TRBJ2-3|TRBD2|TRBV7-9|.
TGTTCCAGCAGCTCCGGGACTAGCGGGACTATTAGCACAGATACGCAGTATTTT
CSSSSGTSGTISTDTQYF
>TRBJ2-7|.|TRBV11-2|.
TGTGCCAGCAGCTTAGAACGGGAGTCCTACGAGCAGTACTTC
CASSLERESYEQYF
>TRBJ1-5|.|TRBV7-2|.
TGTGCCAGCAGCTCCTATAGCAATCAGCCCCAGCATTTT
CASSSYSNQPQHF
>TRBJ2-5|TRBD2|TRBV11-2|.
TGTGCCAGCAGCCCAGAGCTAGCGGGTTGGGAGACCCAGTACTTC
CASSPELAGWETQYF
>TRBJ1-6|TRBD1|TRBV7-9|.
TGTGCCAGCAGCTTAGCAAGAAGACAGGGATATTCACCCCTCCACTTT
CASSLARRQGYSPLHF
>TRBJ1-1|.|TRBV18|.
TGTGCCAGCTCACACACCGAGGGAAACACTGAAGCTTTCTTT
CASSHTEGNTEAFF
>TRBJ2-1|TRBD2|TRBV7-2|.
TGTGCCAGCAGCTTAGGACCGCCGGGACTAGCGGGAAATGAGCAGTTCTTC
CASSLGPPGLAGNEQFF
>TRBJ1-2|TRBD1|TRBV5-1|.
TGCGCCAGCAGCTTGACGCGACAGGGGAGCTATGGCTACCCCTTC
CASSLTRQGSYGYPF
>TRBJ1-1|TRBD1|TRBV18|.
TGTGCCAGCTCACAGGGACAGGGTGGAACTGAAGCTCTCTTT
CASSQGQGGTEALF
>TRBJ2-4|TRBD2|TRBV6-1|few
TGTGCCAGCAGTGAAGACGGGAGGCTAGCCAAAAACATTCAGTACTTC
CASSEDGRLAKNIQYF
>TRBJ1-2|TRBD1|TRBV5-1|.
TGCGCCAGCAGCTCCAGGACAGGGGGCGACTATGGCTACACCTTC
CASSSRTGGDYGYTF
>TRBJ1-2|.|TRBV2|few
TGTGCCAGCAGTCTACGACAGGTGGATTTATCTGGCTACACCTTC
CASSLRQVDLSGYTF
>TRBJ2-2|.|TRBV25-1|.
TGTGCCAGCAGTCCGACAACGAACACCGGGGAGCTGTTTTTT
CASSPTTNTGELFF
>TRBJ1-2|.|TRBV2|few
TGTGCCAGCGGTCCCGACCGATTTAACTATGGCTACCCCTTC
CASGPDRFNYGYPF
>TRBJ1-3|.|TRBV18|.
TGTGCCAGCTCACCGACGCAGGGGCGGGACACCATATATTTT
CASSPTQGRDTIYF
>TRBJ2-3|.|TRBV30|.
TGTGCCTGGAGTGTACGGGGTACAGATACGCAGTATTTT
CAWSVRGTDTQYF
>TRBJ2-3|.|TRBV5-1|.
TGCGCCAGCAGCCCAAGACAGAGCACAGATACGCAGTATTTT
CASSPRQSTDTQYF
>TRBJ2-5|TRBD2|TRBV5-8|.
TGTGCCAGCAGCTTATGGCGCCTAGCGGGAGACCAAGAGACCCAGTACTTC
CASSLWRLAGDQETQYF
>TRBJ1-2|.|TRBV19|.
TGTGCCAGTAGTATAATGGGACTGGGAGGAAATGGCTACACCTTC
CASSIMGLGGNGYTF
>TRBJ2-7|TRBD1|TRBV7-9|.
TGTGCTAGCAGCGGCCGGGACAGGGGATACGAGCAGTACTTC
CASSGRDRGYEQYF
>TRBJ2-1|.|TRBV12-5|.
TGTGCTAGTGGTATAGCGGACTACAATGAGCAGTTCTTC
CASGIADYNEQFF
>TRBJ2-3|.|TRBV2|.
TGTGCCAGCAGTGACACCCTATCTAGCACAGATACGCAGTATTTT
CASSDTLSSTDTQYF
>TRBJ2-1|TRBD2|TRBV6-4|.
TGTGCCAGCAGTAACTCGGGACTAGTGGGAGATAGTAGTGAGCAGTTCTTC
CASSNSGLVGDSSEQFF
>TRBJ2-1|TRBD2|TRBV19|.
TGTGCCAGTACGATTGCGGGAGATCGCAATGAGCAGTTCTTC
CASTIAGDRNEQFF
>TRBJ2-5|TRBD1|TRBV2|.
TGTGCCAGCAGTCGGGACAGCCAAGAGACCCAGTACTTC
CASSRDSQETQYF
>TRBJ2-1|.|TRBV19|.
TGTGCCAGTAGTATGGGGGCAGGGTCCTACAATGAGCAGTTCTTC
CASSMGAGSYNEQFF
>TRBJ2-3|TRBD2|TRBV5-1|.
TGCGCCAGCAGCTTGCGGCTAGCGGAGAACACAGATACGCAGTATTTT
CASSLRLAENTDTQYF
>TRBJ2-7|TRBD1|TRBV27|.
TGTGCCAGCAGAGTCAGGGGGAAGACCTACGAGCAGTACTTC
CASRVRGKTYEQYF
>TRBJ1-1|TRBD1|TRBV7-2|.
TGTGCCAGCAGCCCCGGGACAGGTTCGGACACTGAAGCTTTCTTT
CASSPGTGSDTEAFF